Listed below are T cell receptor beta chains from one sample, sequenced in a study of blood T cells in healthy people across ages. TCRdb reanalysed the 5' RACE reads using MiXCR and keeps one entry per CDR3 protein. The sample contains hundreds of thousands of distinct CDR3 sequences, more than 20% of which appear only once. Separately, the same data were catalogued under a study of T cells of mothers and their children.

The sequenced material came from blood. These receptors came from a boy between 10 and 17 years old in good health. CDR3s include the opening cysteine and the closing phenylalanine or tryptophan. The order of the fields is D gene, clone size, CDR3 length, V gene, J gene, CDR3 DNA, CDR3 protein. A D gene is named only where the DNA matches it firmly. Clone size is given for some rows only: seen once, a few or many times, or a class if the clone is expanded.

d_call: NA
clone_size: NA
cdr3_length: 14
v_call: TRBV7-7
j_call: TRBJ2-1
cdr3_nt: TGTGCTAGCAGCCCTGGGGAAGTATACGATGAGCAGTTCTTC
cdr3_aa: CASSPGEVYDEQFF

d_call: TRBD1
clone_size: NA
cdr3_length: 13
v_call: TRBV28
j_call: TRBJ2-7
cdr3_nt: TGTGCCAGCGCCAGGACAGGGGGATACGAGCAGTACTTC
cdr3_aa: CASARTGGYEQYF

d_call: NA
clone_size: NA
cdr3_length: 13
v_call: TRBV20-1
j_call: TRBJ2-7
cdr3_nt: TGCAGTGCTAGTGAACACGGAACCTACGAGCAGTACTTC
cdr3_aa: CSASEHGTYEQYF

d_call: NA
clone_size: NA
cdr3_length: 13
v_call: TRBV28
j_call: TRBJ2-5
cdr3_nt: TGTGCCAGCAGTTTGTCTTCTTCCTACGTGCAGTACTTC
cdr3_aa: CASSLSSSYVQYF

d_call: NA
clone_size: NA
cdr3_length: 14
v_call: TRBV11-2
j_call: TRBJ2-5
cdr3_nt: TGTGCCAGCAGTCGAACAGGGATGGAAGAGACCCAGTACTTC
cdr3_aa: CASSRTGMEETQYF

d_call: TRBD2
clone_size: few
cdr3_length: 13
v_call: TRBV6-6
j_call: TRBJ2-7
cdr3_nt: TGTGCCAGCAGCCGCGGACTAGCGAACGAGCAGTACTTC
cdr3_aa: CASSRGLANEQYF

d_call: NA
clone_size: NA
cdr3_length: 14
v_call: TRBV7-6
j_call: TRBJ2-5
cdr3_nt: TGTGCCAGCAGCCAGGGGTGGGTCCAAGAGACCCAGTACTTC
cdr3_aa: CASSQGWVQETQYF

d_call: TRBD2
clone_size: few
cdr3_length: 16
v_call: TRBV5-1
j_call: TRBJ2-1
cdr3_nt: TGCGCCAGCAGCTCGGAACTAGCGGGAGGCCCCAATGAGCAGTTCTTC
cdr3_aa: CASSSELAGGPNEQFF

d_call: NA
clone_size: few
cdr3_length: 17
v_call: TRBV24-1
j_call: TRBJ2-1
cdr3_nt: TGTGCCACCAGTGATTCGGGCATGGCTATTGACCCAGATGAGCAGTTCTTC
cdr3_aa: CATSDSGMAIDPDEQFF

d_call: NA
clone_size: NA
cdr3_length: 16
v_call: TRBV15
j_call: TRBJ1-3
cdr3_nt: TGTGCCACCAGCAGAGATCGGGGGGCGTCTGGAAACACCATATATTTT
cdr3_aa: CATSRDRGASGNTIYF

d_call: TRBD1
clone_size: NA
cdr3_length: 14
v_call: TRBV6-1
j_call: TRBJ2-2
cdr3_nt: TGTGCCAGCAGCCTCGGGACAGGGGTCGGGGAGCTGTTTTTT
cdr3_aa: CASSLGTGVGELFF

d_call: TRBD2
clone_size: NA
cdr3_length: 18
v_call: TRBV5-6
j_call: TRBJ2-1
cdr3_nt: TGTGCCAGCGGAGCTCCGGGACTAGCGGGGGGGCGGTACAATGAGCAGTTCTTC
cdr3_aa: CASGAPGLAGGRYNEQFF

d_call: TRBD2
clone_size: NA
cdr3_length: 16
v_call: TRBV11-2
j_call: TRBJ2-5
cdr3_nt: TGTGCCAGCAGCGTCAATAGCGGGGGGGCCGGGGAGACCCAGTACTTC
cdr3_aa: CASSVNSGGAGETQYF

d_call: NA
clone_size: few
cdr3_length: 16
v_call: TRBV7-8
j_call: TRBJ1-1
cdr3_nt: TGTGCCAGCAGAGAAAGGAGGGGCGGTGGGAACACTGAAGCTTTCTTT
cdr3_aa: CASRERRGGGNTEAFF

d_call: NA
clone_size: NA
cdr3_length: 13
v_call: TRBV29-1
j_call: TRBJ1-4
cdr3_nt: TGCAGCGTGGCCCCGGGGGTAGGCGAAAAACTGTTTTTT
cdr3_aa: CSVAPGVGEKLFF

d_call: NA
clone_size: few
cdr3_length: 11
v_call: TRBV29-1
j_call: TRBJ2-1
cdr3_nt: TGCAGCGTTGAAGGGGAAAATGAGCAGTTCTTC
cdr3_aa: CSVEGENEQFF

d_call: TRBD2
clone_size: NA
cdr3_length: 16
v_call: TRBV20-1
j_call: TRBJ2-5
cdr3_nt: TGCAGTGCTCGACCCCTAGCGGGGGGACTCCAAGAGACCCAGTACTTC
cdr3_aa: CSARPLAGGLQETQYF

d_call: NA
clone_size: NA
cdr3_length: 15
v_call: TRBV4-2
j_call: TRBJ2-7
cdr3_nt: TGTGCCAGCAGCCAAGAACGGGGAACCTCCTACGAGCAGTACTTC
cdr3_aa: CASSQERGTSYEQYF

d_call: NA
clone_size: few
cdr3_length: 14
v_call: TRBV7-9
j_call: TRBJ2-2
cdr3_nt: TGTGCCAGCAGGCGGTCAGGGAACACCGGGGAGCTGTTTTTT
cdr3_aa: CASRRSGNTGELFF

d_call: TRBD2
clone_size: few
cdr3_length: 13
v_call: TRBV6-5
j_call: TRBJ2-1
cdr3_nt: TGTGCCAGCGCGGGAGTGGCTTACAATGAGCAGTTCTTC
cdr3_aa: CASAGVAYNEQFF

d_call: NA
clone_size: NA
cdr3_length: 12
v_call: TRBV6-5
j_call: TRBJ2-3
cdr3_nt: TGTGCCAGCAAGGCCAGCACAGATACGCAGTATTTT
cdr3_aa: CASKASTDTQYF

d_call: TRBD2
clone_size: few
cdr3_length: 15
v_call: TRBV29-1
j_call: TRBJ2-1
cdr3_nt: TGCAGCGTTGCAGGTGGAGCGGGAGTCTACAATGAGCAGTTCTTC
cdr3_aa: CSVAGGAGVYNEQFF

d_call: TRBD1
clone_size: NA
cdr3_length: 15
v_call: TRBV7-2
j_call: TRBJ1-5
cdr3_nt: TGTGCCAGCAGCTTACCAGGGGGGATCGAACAGCCCCAGCATTTT
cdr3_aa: CASSLPGGIEQPQHF

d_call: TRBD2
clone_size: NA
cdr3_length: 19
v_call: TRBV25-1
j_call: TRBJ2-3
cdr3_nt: TGTGCCAGCAGTGAATCGGCAGGGTTAGCGGGAGGGCGGGTAGATACGCAGTATTTT
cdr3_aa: CASSESAGLAGGRVDTQYF

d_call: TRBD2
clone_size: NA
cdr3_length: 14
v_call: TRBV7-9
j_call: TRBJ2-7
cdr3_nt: TGTGCCAGCAGCTCACTAGCGTCAAACTACGAGCAGTACTTC
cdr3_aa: CASSSLASNYEQYF

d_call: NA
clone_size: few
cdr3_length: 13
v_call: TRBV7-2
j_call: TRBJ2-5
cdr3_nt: TGTGCCAGCAGCTTCGGTTATAAAGAGACCCAGTACTTC
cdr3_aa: CASSFGYKETQYF

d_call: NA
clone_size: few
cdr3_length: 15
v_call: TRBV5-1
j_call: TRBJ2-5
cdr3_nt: TGCGCCAGCAGAGGGGTACCGGGGCCGGAGGGGACCCAGTACTTC
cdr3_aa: CASRGVPGPEGTQYF

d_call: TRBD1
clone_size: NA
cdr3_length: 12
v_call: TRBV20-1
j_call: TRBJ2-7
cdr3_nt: TGCAGTGCTATCAGGGGGATTGGCGAGCAGTACTTC
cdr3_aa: CSAIRGIGEQYF

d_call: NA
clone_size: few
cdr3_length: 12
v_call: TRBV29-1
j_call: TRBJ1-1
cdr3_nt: TGCAGCGTTGAAAGCTCTAACACTGAAGCTTTCTTT
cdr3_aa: CSVESSNTEAFF

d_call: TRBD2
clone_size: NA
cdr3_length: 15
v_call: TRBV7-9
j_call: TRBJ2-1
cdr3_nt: TGTGCCAGCAGCTTAAGACTAGCGGTCAACAATGAGCAGTTCTTC
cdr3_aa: CASSLRLAVNNEQFF

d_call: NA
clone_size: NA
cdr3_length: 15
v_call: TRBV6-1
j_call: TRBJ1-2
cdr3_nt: TGTGCCAGCAGTGGGGGACCGTTAGCTAACTATGGCTACACCTTC
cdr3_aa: CASSGGPLANYGYTF

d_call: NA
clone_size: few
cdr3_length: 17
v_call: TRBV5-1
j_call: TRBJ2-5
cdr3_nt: TGCGCCAGCAGCTTCCGGGGGGCCCTTAAGTACCAAGAGACCCAGTACTTC
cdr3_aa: CASSFRGALKYQETQYF

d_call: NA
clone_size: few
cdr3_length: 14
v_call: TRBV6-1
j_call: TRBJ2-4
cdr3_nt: TGTGCCAGCAGTGAAGAGGGCAGCCTGGGTATTCAGTACTTC
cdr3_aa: CASSEEGSLGIQYF

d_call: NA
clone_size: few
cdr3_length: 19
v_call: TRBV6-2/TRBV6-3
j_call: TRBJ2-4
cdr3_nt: TGTGCCAGCAGTTACTCGGTCGGACTCACGCGGGAAAAAACGGACATTCAGTACTTC
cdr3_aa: CASSYSVGLTREKTDIQYF

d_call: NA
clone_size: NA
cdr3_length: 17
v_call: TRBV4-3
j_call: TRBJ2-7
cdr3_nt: TGCGCCAGCAGCCAAGATCGGGGCCTCAAATATTCCCACGAGCAGTACTTC
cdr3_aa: CASSQDRGLKYSHEQYF

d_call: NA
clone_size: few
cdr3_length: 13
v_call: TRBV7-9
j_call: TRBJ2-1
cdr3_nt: TGTGCCAGCAGCTCGGACAGAGAAGATGAGCAGTTCTTC
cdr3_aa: CASSSDREDEQFF

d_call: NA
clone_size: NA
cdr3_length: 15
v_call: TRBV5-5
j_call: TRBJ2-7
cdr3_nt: TGTGCCAGCAGCTTCAGAGGGGGTAGATGGTCCGAGCAGTACTTC
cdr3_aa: CASSFRGGRWSEQYF

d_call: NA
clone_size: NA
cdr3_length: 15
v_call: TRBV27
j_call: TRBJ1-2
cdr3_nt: TGTGCCAGCAGTTTAATTTCAGGGCAAGTCTATGGCTACACCTTC
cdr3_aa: CASSLISGQVYGYTF

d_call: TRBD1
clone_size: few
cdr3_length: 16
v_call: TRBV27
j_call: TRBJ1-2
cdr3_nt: TGTGCCAGCAGTCATCGGGGCCAGGGGGTTCCCCTTGGCTACACCTTC
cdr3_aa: CASSHRGQGVPLGYTF

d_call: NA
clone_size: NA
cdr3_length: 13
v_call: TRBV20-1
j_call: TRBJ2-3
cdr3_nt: TGCAGTCCCTCCGGGGACCCGAGCGATACGCAGTATTTT
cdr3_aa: CSPSGDPSDTQYF

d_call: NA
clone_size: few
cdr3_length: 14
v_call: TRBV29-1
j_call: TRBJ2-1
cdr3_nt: TGCAGCGTTGTCTCGGGCATGTCCTACAATGAGCAGTTCTTC
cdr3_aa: CSVVSGMSYNEQFF